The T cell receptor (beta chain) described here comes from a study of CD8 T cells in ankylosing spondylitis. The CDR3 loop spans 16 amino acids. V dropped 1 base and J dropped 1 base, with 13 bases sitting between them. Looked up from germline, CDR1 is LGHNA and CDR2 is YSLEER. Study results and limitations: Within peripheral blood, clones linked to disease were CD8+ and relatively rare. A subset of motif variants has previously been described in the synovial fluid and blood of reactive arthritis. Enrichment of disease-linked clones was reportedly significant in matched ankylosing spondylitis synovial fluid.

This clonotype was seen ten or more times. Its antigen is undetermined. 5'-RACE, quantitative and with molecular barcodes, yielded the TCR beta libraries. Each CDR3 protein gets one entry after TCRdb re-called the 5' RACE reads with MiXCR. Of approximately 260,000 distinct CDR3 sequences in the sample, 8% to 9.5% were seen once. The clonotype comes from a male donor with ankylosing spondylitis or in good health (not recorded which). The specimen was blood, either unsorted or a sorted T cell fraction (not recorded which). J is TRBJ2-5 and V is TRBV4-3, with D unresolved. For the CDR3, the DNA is TGCGCCAGCAGCCAAGGGGCCGCGTATAGCCAAGAGACCCAGTACTTC. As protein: CASSQGAAYSQETQYF.